This passage covers 3 T cell receptor beta chains from one sample sequenced in a study of shared clonotypes between healthy human individuals. Clones were read by immunoSEQ multiplex PCR, and TCRdb kept only the in-frame ones, dropping some. The table shows a few million clones, with more than 85% occurring only once. The sample consisted of naive CD4+ T cells from PBMCs. Regarding subset: CD45RA+ positively selected. The receptors originated from a man aged 18 to 29 in good health. Some clones in this sample may be carry-over from other donors' samples.

The chain joins TRBV7-2 to TRBJ1-5; D is unclear. The CDR3 is made up of 13 amino acids. Germline CDR1 SGHTA, CDR2 FQGNSA. With 3 bases removed from V and 7 bases from J, the gap between germline ends came to 10 bases. The chain's CDR3 is CASSFQWSQPQHF. For the CDR3, the DNA is TGTGCCAGCAGCTTCCAATGGAGCCAGCCCCAGCATTTT.

The chain carries TRBV27 and TRBJ2-1, with D hard to call. V was cut by 5 bases and J by 7 bases, with 9 bases left in between. There are 12 residues in the CDR3. Germline CDR1 MNHEY, CDR2 SMNVEV (reference sequence). The CDR3 is CASSPYKNEQFF. DNA for the CDR3: TGTGCCAGCAGTCCCTACAAGAATGAGCAGTTCTTC.

The chain couples TRBV19 to TRBJ1-5; 10 nucleotides match TRBD1. The germline V gene encodes CDR1 LNHDA and CDR2 SQIVND (reference sequence). This CDR3 comprises 17 residues. V was pared by 3 bases and J by 1 base, with 6 bases of the junction left unmatched. CDR3 sequence reads: CASSIKGQGTSNQPQHF. CDR3 coding DNA: TGTGCCAGTAGTATTAAGGGACAGGGGACGAGCAATCAGCCCCAGCATTTT.